This TCR beta chain comes out of a study of CD8 T cells in Susac syndrome. Reverse transcription of roughly 0.45 to 1 ug RNA used random hexamers. By means of immunoSEQ multiplex PCR, TCR beta CDR3 spanning 54 Vbeta and 13 Jbeta underwent amplification. TCRdb redid the calling of the immunoSEQ multiplex PCR reads with MiXCR, one entry per CDR3 protein. The sample has more than 150,000 distinct CDR3 sequences; approximately 95% are singletons. Trimming cost V 0 bases and J 2 bases, with 10 bases left between them. The CDR3 loop spans 15 amino acids. The germline V gene has CDR1 MGHRA and CDR2 YSYEKL. The genes are TRBV4-1 and TRBJ1-1; no clear D. The sample taken for sequencing was CD4+ T cells from PBMCs. The TCR sequence derives from a human donor with Susac syndrome. CDR3: CASSQDMGRNTEAFF. In DNA form, the CDR3 reads TGCGCCAGCAGCCAAGATATGGGGAGAAACACTGAAGCTTTCTTT.